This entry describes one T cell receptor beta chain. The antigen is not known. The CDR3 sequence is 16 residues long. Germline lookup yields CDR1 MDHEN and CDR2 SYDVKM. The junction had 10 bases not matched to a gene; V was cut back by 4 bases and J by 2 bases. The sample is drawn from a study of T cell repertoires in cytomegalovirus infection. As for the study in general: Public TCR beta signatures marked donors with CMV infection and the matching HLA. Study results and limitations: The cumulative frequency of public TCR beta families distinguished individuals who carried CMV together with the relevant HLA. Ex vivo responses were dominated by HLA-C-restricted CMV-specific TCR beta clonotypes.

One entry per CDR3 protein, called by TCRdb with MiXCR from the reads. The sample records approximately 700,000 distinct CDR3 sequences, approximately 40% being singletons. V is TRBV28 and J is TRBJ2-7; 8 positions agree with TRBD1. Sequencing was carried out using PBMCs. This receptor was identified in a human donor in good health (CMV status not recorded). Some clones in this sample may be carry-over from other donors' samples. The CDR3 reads CASSSTGGRTAYEQYF. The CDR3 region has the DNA TGTGCCAGCAGTTCAACAGGGGGTCGGACAGCCTACGAGCAGTACTTC.